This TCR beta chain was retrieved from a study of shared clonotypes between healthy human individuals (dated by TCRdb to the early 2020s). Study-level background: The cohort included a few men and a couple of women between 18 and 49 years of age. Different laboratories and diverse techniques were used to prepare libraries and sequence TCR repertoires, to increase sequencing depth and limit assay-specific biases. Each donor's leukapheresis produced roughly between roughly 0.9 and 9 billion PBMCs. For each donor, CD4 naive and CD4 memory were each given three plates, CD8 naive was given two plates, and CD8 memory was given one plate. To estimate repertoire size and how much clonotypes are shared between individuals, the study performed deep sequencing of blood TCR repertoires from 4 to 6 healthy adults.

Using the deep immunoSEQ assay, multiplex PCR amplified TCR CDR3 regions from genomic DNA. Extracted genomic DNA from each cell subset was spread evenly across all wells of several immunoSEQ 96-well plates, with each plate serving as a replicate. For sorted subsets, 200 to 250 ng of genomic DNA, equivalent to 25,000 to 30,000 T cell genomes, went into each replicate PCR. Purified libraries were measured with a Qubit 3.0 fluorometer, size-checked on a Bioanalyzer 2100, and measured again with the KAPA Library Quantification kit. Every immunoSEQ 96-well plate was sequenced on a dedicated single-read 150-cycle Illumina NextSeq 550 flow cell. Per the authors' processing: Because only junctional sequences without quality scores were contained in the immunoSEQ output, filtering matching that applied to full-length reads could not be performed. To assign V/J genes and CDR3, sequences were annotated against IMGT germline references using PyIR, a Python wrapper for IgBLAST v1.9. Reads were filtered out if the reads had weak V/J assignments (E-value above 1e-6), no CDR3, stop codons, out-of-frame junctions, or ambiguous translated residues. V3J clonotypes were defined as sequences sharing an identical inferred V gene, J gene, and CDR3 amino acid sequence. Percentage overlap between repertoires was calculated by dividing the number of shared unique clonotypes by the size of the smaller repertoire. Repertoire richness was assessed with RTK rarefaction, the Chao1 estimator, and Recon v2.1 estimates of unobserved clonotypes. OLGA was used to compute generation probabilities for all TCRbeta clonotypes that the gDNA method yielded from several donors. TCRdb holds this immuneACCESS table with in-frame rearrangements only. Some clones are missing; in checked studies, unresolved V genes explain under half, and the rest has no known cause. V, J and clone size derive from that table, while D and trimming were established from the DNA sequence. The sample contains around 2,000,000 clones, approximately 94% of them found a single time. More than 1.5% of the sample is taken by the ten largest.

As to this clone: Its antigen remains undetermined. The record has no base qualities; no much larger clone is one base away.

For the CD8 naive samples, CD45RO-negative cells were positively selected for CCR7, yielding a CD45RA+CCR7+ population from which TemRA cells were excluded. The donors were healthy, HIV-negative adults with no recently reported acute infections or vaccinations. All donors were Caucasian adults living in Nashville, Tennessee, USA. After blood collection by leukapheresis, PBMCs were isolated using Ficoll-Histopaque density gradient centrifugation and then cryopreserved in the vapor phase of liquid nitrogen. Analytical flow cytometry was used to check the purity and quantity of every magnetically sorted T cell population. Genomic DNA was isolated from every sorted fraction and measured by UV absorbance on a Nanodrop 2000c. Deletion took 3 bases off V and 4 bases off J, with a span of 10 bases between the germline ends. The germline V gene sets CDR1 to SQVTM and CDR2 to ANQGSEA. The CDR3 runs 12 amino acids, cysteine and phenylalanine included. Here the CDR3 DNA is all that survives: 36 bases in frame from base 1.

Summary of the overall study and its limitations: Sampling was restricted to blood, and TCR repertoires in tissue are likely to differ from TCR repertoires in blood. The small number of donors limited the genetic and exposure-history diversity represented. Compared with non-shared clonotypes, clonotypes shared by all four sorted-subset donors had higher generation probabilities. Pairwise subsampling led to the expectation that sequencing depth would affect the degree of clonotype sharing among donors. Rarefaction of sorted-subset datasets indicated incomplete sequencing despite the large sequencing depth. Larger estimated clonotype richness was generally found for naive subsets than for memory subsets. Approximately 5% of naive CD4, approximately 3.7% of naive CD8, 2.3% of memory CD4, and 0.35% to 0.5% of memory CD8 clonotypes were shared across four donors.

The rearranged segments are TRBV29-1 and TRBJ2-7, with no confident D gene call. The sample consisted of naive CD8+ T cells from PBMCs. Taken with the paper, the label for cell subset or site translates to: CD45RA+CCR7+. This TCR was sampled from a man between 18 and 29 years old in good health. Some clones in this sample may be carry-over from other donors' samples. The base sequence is TGCAGCGTTGAGATGGAGAGTTACGAGCAGTACTTC. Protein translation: CSVEMESYEQYF.